The rows below give T cell receptor beta chains drawn from one sample of a study of control samples from healthy donors and cancer patients. Assay used: immunoSEQ multiplex PCR; TCRdb lists only in-frame clones, some missing. The sample includes 400,000 to 500,000 clones, about nine tenths seen only once; the top ten take roughly 6.4%. Sequenced material: PBMCs. The receptors here all came from a man aged 35-49 years with head and neck cancer. The conserved cysteine and the conserved F or W are not part of the CDR3 here. The order of the fields is V gene, CDR3 length, D gene, CDR3 protein. D genes are given only for firm matches.

TRBV5-1 | 14 | NA | ASSPRGAVDTDTQY
TRBV10-3 | 13 | NA | AISEHLGQNTEAF
TRBV11-1 | 13 | NA | ASSPSVRAYNEQF
TRBV18 | 13 | TRBD1 | ASSEMGTGNYGYT
TRBV28 | 17 | NA | ASSLKAIFHDRRSYGYT
TRBV7-3 | 12 | NA | ASSLGGTTDTQY
TRBV19 | 12 | NA | ASRTGTGANVLT
TRBV19 | 15 | NA | ASSIPTGTGAADTQY
TRBV6-5 | 13 | NA | ASSYTLGGEETQY
TRBV29-1 | 11 | TRBD1 | SVGTGTNEKLF
TRBV4-3 | 12 | NA | ASSQDRRNSPLH
TRBV5-1 | 12 | TRBD2 | ASTPGGGQETQY
TRBV27 | 12 | TRBD1 | ASSPGQGENIQY
TRBV5-1 | 14 | NA | ASSLPGQRYQETQY
TRBV27 | 15 | TRBD1 | ASSLVAPGQGMGTQY
TRBV2 | 12 | NA | ASRGGDISYEQY
TRBV20-1 | 15 | NA | SASKVPRAPIAYEQY
TRBV5-1 | 12 | NA | ASSSSRLPYEQY
TRBV28 | 14 | TRBD1 | ASSLITGTGTEKLF
TRBV27 | 10 | TRBD2 | ASWTSGYEQY
TRBV7-2 | 13 | NA | ASSLGSARNSPLH
TRBV9 | 15 | NA | ASSPWGSFAGTGELF
TRBV13 | 13 | NA | ASSSPGALADTQY
TRBV7-2 | 12 | NA | ASSLEGRRQPQH
TRBV7-6 | 13 | NA | ASTVGGDRRHEQY
TRBV12-5 | 14 | NA | ASGFRLGAETGELF
TRBV11-2 | 13 | TRBD2 | ASSSLAGGTDTQY
TRBV15 | 16 | NA | ATSRVPFSDRGGNTIY
TRBV27 | 12 | NA | ASSLTRFNSPLH
TRBV29-1 | 9 | NA | GSGSGNTIY
TRBV28 | 12 | NA | ASSLQFSNQPQH
TRBV27 | 13 | NA | ASSFGQGRDQPQH
TRBV28 | 13 | NA | ASIVGQRTDSEQF
TRBV7-2 | 14 | TRBD2 | ASSLWAGGYQETQY
TRBV30 | 12 | NA | AWRSQGHLHEQY
TRBV24-1 | 18 | TRBD2 | ATSDTFWDGGRSGTGELF
TRBV4-2 | 13 | NA | ASSQGGVPQETQY
TRBV5-1 | 14 | TRBD2 | ASSLRLAGGLETQY
TRBV28 | 12 | NA | ASSPVRVNTEAF
TRBV15 | 11 | TRBD1 | AVTRGLREKLF
TRBV27 | 13 | NA | ASSLDSPGNSPLH
TRBV7-9 | 13 | TRBD1 | ASRADRGTYNEQF
TRBV11-2 | 10 | NA | ASTPGWSEAF
TRBV29-1 | 12 | NA | SVIIRGRPGELF
TRBV9 | 13 | TRBD2 | ASSVLAGAADTQY
TRBV11-2 | 13 | NA | ASSLGRHGNQPQH
TRBV18 | 11 | NA | ASSRENTGELF
TRBV6-5 | 10 | TRBD2 | ASSLGTSGTK
TRBV3-1/TRBV3-2 | 12 | NA | ASSRDIGDQPQH
TRBV6-1 | 13 | NA | ASSEFPGGAYEQY
TRBV5-1 | 13 | NA | ASSYSGANTGELF
TRBV6-1 | 14 | NA | ASSEAGQYYNSPLH
TRBV28 | 12 | TRBD1 | ASSPGTGTGELF